The T cell receptor (beta chain) described here comes from a study of T cell responses to AZD1222 COVID-19 vaccine (dated by TCRdb to about 2021). Study-wide context: TCR sequencing covered about 230 trial participants: 200 to 220 given two doses of AZD1222 and approximately 26 given two doses of MenACWY control vaccine. Trial participants were enrolled by age into subgroups of 18-55, 56-69 and 70-plus years, and around 150, 28 and 57 TCR-sequenced participants, respectively, were included in these subgroups. The paper's findings and limits, for the study overall: The vaccine-associated CD4 TCRs covered the entire spike protein, and the dominant responses fell in regions 160-218 and 743-854. Only a handful of AZD1222 recipients were SARS-CoV-2 seropositive at baseline, limiting conclusions about previously exposed vaccinees. Because no samples from the day 14 peak response were available, repertoires could be characterized only after the peak T cell response. In the small 56-69-year group, the increase in depth fell short of significance, most likely because of low power. Most participants were white British and females outnumbered males, and the authors suggested that clonal diversity may have been underestimated. Spike-specific TCR breadth and depth rose significantly after two AZD1222 doses compared with day 0 and with MenACWY recipients. Reportedly, close to half of the unique spike-specific TCRs recognized epitopes lying outside the regions that are mutated in the B.1.351 and B.1.1.7 variants.

V and J are trimmed by 5 bases and 4 bases, and the gene matches miss 2 bases of the junction. The CDR3 has 13 amino acids, counting the end cysteine and phenylalanine. Only the CDR3 DNA is retained, 39 bases long and in frame from the first base. The CDR3 regions of human TCRbeta chains were analyzed by immunosequencing. As for the authors' bioinformatics: Repertoire TCRs were matched against a reference library of SARS-CoV-2-specific TCRs generated with the MIRA antigen-specificity platform. Breadth was defined as the fraction of unique TCRs that were SARS-CoV-2-associated, and depth was defined as the fraction of total T cells that were SARS-CoV-2-associated. Each spike-specific TCR was assigned to its reactive spike region and to a CD4 or CD8 class using the MIRA data. Log10-transformed breadth and depth values were compared by one-way ANOVA with Sidak's multiple comparisons tests. Not all clones reach the TCRdb copy of this immuneACCESS table, which keeps in-frame sequences only. Checked studies attribute under half of the gap to unresolved V genes and leave the rest unexplained. The DNA gave D and trimming, while V, J and clone size come from that table. In all, the sample holds approximately 210,000 clones, and 90% to 95% of those were seen once. The ten largest clones capture 1.7% of the sample.

The sample's time point label is to be understood as: about 28 days (+/-7) after the second vaccine dose. The treatment or condition label here, explained by the study, means: meningococcal conjugate vaccine given as trial control. Vaccinee samples came from UK trials COV001 and COV002, including a single-blind randomized controlled phase 2/3 trial of AZD1222 (ChAdOx1 nCoV-19) in healthy adults. Trial participant PBMC samples were collected at day 0 and day 28 after the second dose for TCRbeta chain sequencing. With regard to this clone: What this receptor recognizes is not known. Per-nucleotide qualities are absent, and no much larger clonotype sits a single base away. The sample carries other DNA sequences with the same CDR3.

The receptor was derived from an adult who received the MenACWY meningococcal vaccine as a control. The sequence links TRBV12-3 or TRBV12-4 to TRBJ1-5, and 7 junction bases match TRBD1. The specimen was peripheral blood, collected 28 days after the second dose of the MenACWY control vaccine. Read as DNA, the sequence is TGTGCCAGCAGTCTGACAGGGAATCAGCCCCAGCATTTT. Its coded protein is CASSLTGNQPQHF.